This T cell receptor (beta chain) is from a study of T cells in Graves' hyperthyroidism and ophthalmopathy. Germline V gene lookup returns CDR1 SGDLS and CDR2 YYNGEE. This CDR3 contains 16 residues. The ends were cut back, 0 bases at V and 0 bases at J, with 10 bases in the middle. Amplification targeted TCR beta CDR3 regions from RNA transcripts. TCR CDR3 underwent first-round RT-PCR with the HTBI primer set. TCRdb re-called the multiplex PCR reads with MiXCR, one entry per CDR3 protein. The sample lists about 400,000 distinct CDR3 sequences; 15% to 19% were seen once. The source of this sequence is a woman under 30 with Graves' hyperthyroidism. The material sequenced was blood. The J gene is TRBJ2-4, the V gene TRBV9; D perhaps matches TRBD1 (5 bases). The CDR3 bases are TGTGCCAGCAGCGTAGGACAGACCTTAGCCAAAAACATTCAGTACTTC. It encodes CASSVGQTLAKNIQYF.